This T cell receptor beta chain was sequenced in a study of blood T cell repertoires in COVID-19 (dated by TCRdb to 2019 to 2021). About the study as a whole: Samples from collaborators originated in the United States, Italy and Spain and spanned both the acute and convalescent phases of COVID-19. A freely available public database, intended as a resource for researchers studying the immune response to SARS-CoV-2, is where the repertoires were released. The prospective study material was composed of cDNA or gDNA derived from T cells, B-cell-depleted T cells, or PBMCs. Samples came from the ongoing ImmuneRACE study (first 160 participants) plus 1,254 subjects from 6 global collaborators. The dataset comprised deeply sampled blood TCRbeta repertoires from subjects exposed to, actively infected with, or recovered from COVID-19. A de-identified subject ID, COVID-19 status, age in years and sex were almost always included in the sample metadata. HLA class I and class II types, where available, came from metadata supplied by the sample provider rather than from assay-based typing. Study-wide conclusions, independent of this receptor: The amount of clinical and demographic metadata varied by source and participant and was provided uncurated.

The collaborating institutions used their own protocols to collect whole blood in K2EDTA tubes. Collaborator samples were shipped for TCRbeta analysis as frozen whole blood, isolated PBMCs, or DNA extracted from either sample type. TCRbeta CDR3 regions were amplified from genomic DNA by means of the immunoSEQ Assay, a bias-controlled multiplex PCR. In the authors' own workflow: The number of nucleated cells in each sample was estimated by amplification of reference gene primers within the assay. Sequence reads were collapsed and filtered to measure the absolute abundance of every unique TCRbeta CDR3 rearrangement. For each sample, productive Simpson clonality was calculated as the square root of Simpson's diversity index over productive rearrangements. Sourced from immuneACCESS, this table was stored by TCRdb with only in-frame sequences that have V and J called. A share of the clones is absent; for the studies checked, an unresolved V gene accounts for under half, and the remainder has no known explanation. That table is the source of V, J and clone size, and D and trimming were worked out from the DNA. The sample contains roughly 180,000 clones, about 88% of them found a single time. 0.99% of the sample rests with the top ten.

As concerns this clone: It lacks a known antigen. One base away there is no much larger clone; base qualities are not given.

The CDR3 goes from the cysteine to the phenylalanine over 14 residues. Here the CDR3 DNA is all that survives: 42 bases in frame from base 1. The junction shows trimming of 2 bases on V and 8 bases on J, and the gene matches do not reach 6 bases of it. The germline V gene encodes CDR1 SEHNR and CDR2 FQNEAQ (reference sequence). Recombination connected TRBV7-9 to TRBJ2-1, and TRBD2 matches 7 of the central bases. The receptor comes from a man aged 18 to 30 with acute or convalescent COVID-19. The sequenced sample was peripheral blood. The CDR3 region: CASSLLGGTDEQFF. The DNA is TGTGCCAGCAGCTTATTGGGGGGGACGGATGAGCAGTTCTTC.